The rows below give T cell receptor beta chains drawn from one sample of a study of neurological immune-mediated disorders. One entry per CDR3 protein, called by TCRdb with MiXCR from the 5' RACE reads. The sample shows about 24,000 distinct CDR3 sequences, around an eighth of them seen only once. The material sequenced was PBMCs. The receptors originated from a middle-aged woman with HTLV-1-associated myelopathy (HAM/TSP). CDR3s include the opening cysteine and the closing phenylalanine or tryptophan. The order of the fields is D gene, clone size, V gene, J gene, CDR3 DNA, CDR3 protein. A D gene is named only where the DNA matches it firmly. Not every row has a clone size; where given, it reads once, few, many or a size class.

-,medium-sized,TRBV10-2,TRBJ1-1,TGCGCCAGCAGTATAATGAACACTGAAGCTTTCTTT,CASSIMNTEAFF
TRBD1,many,TRBV25-1,TRBJ1-1,TGTGCCAGCAGACAGGGGGCGGGTACTGAAGCTTTCTTT,CASRQGAGTEAFF
-,-,TRBV3-1,TRBJ1-1,TGTGCCAGCATCCAACTTTACCGAACAAACACTGAAGCTTTCTTT,CASIQLYRTNTEAFF
TRBD1,-,TRBV18,TRBJ1-2,TGTGCCAGCTCACCGGGACAGGGGGGAAGTTATGGCTACACCTTC,CASSPGQGGSYGYTF
-,many,TRBV6-5,TRBJ1-1,TGTGCCAGCGGCCCGCACATTGAAGCTTTCTTT,CASGPHIEAFF
-,many,TRBV27,TRBJ1-1,TGTGCCAGCAGTTTTCGGACGGTGAACACTGAAGCTTTCTTT,CASSFRTVNTEAFF
-,many,TRBV7-3,TRBJ2-6,TGTGCCAGCAGCGCGGGGTGGGGGTCTGGGGCCAACGTCCTGACTTTC,CASSAGWGSGANVLTF
TRBD1,many,TRBV2,TRBJ1-6,TGTGCCAGCAGACCCATAGGGACAGGGGGCTCACCCCTCCACTTT,CASRPIGTGGSPLHF
-,many,TRBV6-5,TRBJ1-3,TGTGCCAGCAGTTACTCGACCCCTGGAAACACCATATATTTT,CASSYSTPGNTIYF
TRBD1,many,TRBV12-3/TRBV12-4,TRBJ1-1,TGTGCCAGCCCAGGGGGGGCTGAAGCTTTCTTT,CASPGGAEAFF
-,many,TRBV20-1,TRBJ1-4,TGCAGTGCTAGTACCGGGACGGGGGTTGAAAAACTGTTTTTT,CSASTGTGVEKLFF
TRBD2,many,TRBV5-1,TRBJ2-5,TGCGCCAGCAGCCCCCAGACTAGCGGGGGAGAGACCCAGTACTTC,CASSPQTSGGETQYF
-,many,TRBV12-3/TRBV12-4,TRBJ2-2,TGTGCCAGCAGTTTGGGGGGCACCGGGGAGCTGTTTTTT,CASSLGGTGELFF
TRBD1,few,TRBV7-7,TRBJ2-1,TGTGCCAGCAGCTCCGGGACAGGGACCTACAATGAGCAGTTCTTC,CASSSGTGTYNEQFF
TRBD1,many,TRBV10-3,TRBJ1-2,TGTGCCATCAGTGAGGGACAGGGAAAGGATGGCTACACCTTC,CAISEGQGKDGYTF
-,many,TRBV10-3,TRBJ1-2,TGTGCCATCGGGACAATCTATGGCTACACCTTC,CAIGTIYGYTF
TRBD2,-,TRBV5-1,TRBJ2-3,TGCGCCAGCAGCAATAGCGGGTATACAGATACGCAGTATTTT,CASSNSGYTDTQYF
TRBD1,medium-sized,TRBV5-1,TRBJ2-1,TGCGCCAGCAGCTCCCATGTCGGGGGGGACAGGGGTCGAGATGAGCAGTTCTTC,CASSSHVGGDRGRDEQFF
-,-,TRBV25-1,TRBJ2-2,TGTGCCAGCAGTGGAGTCGTCAGGGCCTCAAACACCGGGGAGCTGTTTTTT,CASSGVVRASNTGELFF
-,many,TRBV12-3/TRBV12-4,TRBJ1-4,TGTGCCAGCAGGACGGGAGTTTCAACTAATGAAAAACTGTTTTTT,CASRTGVSTNEKLFF
-,many,TRBV20-1,TRBJ2-7,TGCAGTGCGCACAGGCAGGCCGAACGTCCCGAGCAGTACTTC,CSAHRQAERPEQYF
-,medium-sized,TRBV12-3/TRBV12-4,TRBJ2-7,TGTGCCAGCATCTCGATAGGGCACTACGAGCAGTACTTC,CASISIGHYEQYF
-,many,TRBV5-1,TRBJ2-7,TGCGCCAGCAGCTCCGGGACATACCACGAGCAGTACTTC,CASSSGTYHEQYF
-,many,TRBV21-1,TRBJ1-1,TGTGCCAGCAGCAAAGGGCAGGGGGCCGTGAACACTGAAGCTTTCTTT,CASSKGQGAVNTEAFF
-,-,TRBV19,TRBJ1-6,TGTGCCAGTAGTTCAGGGAACGGTTCACCCCTCCACTTT,CASSSGNGSPLHF
TRBD2,many,TRBV3-1,TRBJ2-5,TGTGCCAGCAGCCAAGAGCCTAGCGGGGGTGGGCGAGAGACCCAGTACTTC,CASSQEPSGGGRETQYF
-,few,TRBV20-1,TRBJ1-6,TGCAGTGCCCCAGGGGACGGGCAGAGCTCCTATAATTCACCCCTCCACTTT,CSAPGDGQSSYNSPLHF
TRBD1,many,TRBV5-1,TRBJ2-3,TGCGCCAGCAGCTTGGGAGTCAGGGGGAACACAGATACGCAGTATTTT,CASSLGVRGNTDTQYF
TRBD2,many,TRBV4-2,TRBJ2-3,TGTGCCAGCAGCGCCCGGAGTAGCGGGGGGGTAGATACGCAGTATTTT,CASSARSSGGVDTQYF
-,many,TRBV9,TRBJ1-1,TGTGCCAGCAGCGTGGACGGTTTCATGAACACTGAAGCTTTCTTT,CASSVDGFMNTEAFF
-,-,TRBV7-2,TRBJ2-2,TGTGCCAGCAGCTTTGAAGGGCCTCCATATACCGGGGGGCTGTTTTTT,CASSFEGPPYTGGLFF
TRBD1,-,TRBV19,TRBJ2-2,TGTGCCAGTAGGGGACAGGGTAACACCGGGGAGCTGTTTTTT,CASRGQGNTGELFF
TRBD2,-,TRBV3-1,TRBJ2-1,TGTGCCAGCAGTCCTAGGGTAGCGGGGGCCGAAGAACTCTACAATGAGCAGTTCTTC,CASSPRVAGAEELYNEQFF
TRBD1,many,TRBV29-1,TRBJ2-5,TGCAGCGCGGACAGGGGGCAGGGGGAGACCCAGTACTTC,CSADRGQGETQYF
-,few,TRBV6-2/TRBV6-3,TRBJ2-1,TGTGCCAGCACACAATGGTCGGGCAATGAGCAGTTCTTC,CASTQWSGNEQFF
-,many,TRBV20-1,TRBJ1-5,TGCAGTGCTAGAGCCGGGCCTAGCAATCAGCCCCAGCATTTT,CSARAGPSNQPQHF
-,many,TRBV4-1,TRBJ1-2,TGCGCCAGCAGCCAAGATGCCGGGGTCAATGGCTACACCTTC,CASSQDAGVNGYTF
-,few,TRBV20-1,TRBJ2-1,TGCAGTGCTAGTCACTTGGGGCCTGGTGAGCAGTTCTTC,CSASHLGPGEQFF
TRBD2,-,TRBV5-1,TRBJ2-3,TGCGCCAGCAGCTCTAGACTAGCGGGGTGGCCTGGCACAGATACGAAGTATTTT,CASSSRLAGWPGTDTKYF
TRBD2,many,TRBV15,TRBJ2-7,TGTGCCACCAGCAGATCGGGACTAGTAGGCTACGAGCAGTACTTC,CATSRSGLVGYEQYF
-,-,TRBV10-2,TRBJ2-1,TGCGCCAGCAGTGAGGACCGGGTCTACAATGAGCAGTTCTTC,CASSEDRVYNEQFF
-,many,TRBV5-1,TRBJ2-6,TGCGCCAGCAGCTTGGCCCCGGCATCTAGCTCTTGGGCCAACGTCCTGACTTTC,CASSLAPASSSWANVLTF
TRBD1,once,TRBV20-1,TRBJ1-2,TGCAGTGCTAGAGCCGTGGAGACAGGGGTTTATGGCTACACCTTC,CSARAVETGVYGYTF
-,many,TRBV5-5,TRBJ1-1,TGTGCCAGCAGCTTTGGGCACCTCACTGAAGCTTTCTTT,CASSFGHLTEAFF
TRBD1,many,TRBV5-5,TRBJ2-5,TGTGCCAACAGGGGGACAGCCCAAGAGACCCAGTACTTC,CANRGTAQETQYF
-,many,TRBV7-6,TRBJ2-5,TGTGCCAGCAGCTGGACGGTCCAAGAGACCCAGTACTTC,CASSWTVQETQYF
TRBD1,many,TRBV27,TRBJ2-1,TGTGCCAGCAGTTCCGGGACAGCCAGCTACAATGAGCAGTTCTTC,CASSSGTASYNEQFF
-,-,TRBV9,TRBJ1-1,TGTGCCAGCAGCCCAAGAGGAGGTGGGAACACTGAAGCTTTCTTT,CASSPRGGGNTEAFF
TRBD2,many,TRBV4-3,TRBJ2-1,TGCGCCAGCAGCCAAGATATCGCACTAGCGTACAATGAGCAGTTCTTC,CASSQDIALAYNEQFF
-,many,TRBV20-1,TRBJ1-1,TGCAGTGCTAGAGAGGGGCCTCTCGGCACTGAAGCTTTCTTT,CSAREGPLGTEAFF
TRBD2,many,TRBV20-1,TRBJ2-7,TGCAGTGCTAGGGCTAGCGGGGGGAAGGCCTACGAGCAGTACTTC,CSARASGGKAYEQYF
-,many,TRBV14,TRBJ2-7,TGTGCCAGCAGCCAACTAAGGACAGACTACGAGCAGTACTTC,CASSQLRTDYEQYF
-,many,TRBV3-1,TRBJ2-7,TGTGCCAGCAGCCAAGCTGTCTACCCCGGGGAGCAGTACTTC,CASSQAVYPGEQYF
-,many,TRBV5-1,TRBJ1-2,TGCGCCAGCAGCTTGGCCGGGCCGGAGGATGGCTACACCTTC,CASSLAGPEDGYTF
TRBD2,-,TRBV7-6,TRBJ2-7,TGTGCCAGCAGCTTTAATACGGGACTAGCCGTTGGGGAGCAGTACTTC,CASSFNTGLAVGEQYF
-,many,TRBV12-3/TRBV12-4,TRBJ2-1,TGTGCCAGCAGTCTAGAAGACTCTTACAATGAGCAGTTCTTC,CASSLEDSYNEQFF
-,many,TRBV30,TRBJ1-1,TGTGTCTGGAGCCTCCATCGGGACACTGAAGCTTTCTTT,CVWSLHRDTEAFF
-,many,TRBV5-1,TRBJ2-1,TGCGCCAGCAGCTTGCCGGGGTCGTACGACAATGAGCAGTTCTTC,CASSLPGSYDNEQFF
-,many,TRBV4-2,TRBJ1-3,TGTGCCAGCAGCCAAGCGGGAGGAATCTCTGGAAACACCATATATTTT,CASSQAGGISGNTIYF